This entry concerns a single TCR beta chain. This clone's antigen is unknown. The CDR3 is cut off 3 residues early in the read; its end comes from the germline J gene. Using the immunoSEQ assay, multiplex PCR amplified TCR beta CDR3 regions from an average of around 1,300 ng of genomic DNA per sample. The assay corrected primer bias using a complete synthetic TCR repertoire to establish an amplification baseline. The amplicons were sequenced using the Illumina platform. The study's processing was this. Sequences were error-corrected by clustering with frequency ratios and a modified nearest-neighbor algorithm and were then analyzed in the immunoSEQ Analyzer with IMGT gene definitions. TCR richness and evenness were averaged over 20 rarefaction repeats at each rarefaction depth, excluding samples with fewer sequences than the depth. Wilcoxon rank sum tests with FDR correction were used to compare relative abundances of V, D and J genes between the groups. Blinded duplicates gave an intraclass correlation of around 96% for TCR richness and an average of 76.4% across over 55 gene segments. Imported from immuneACCESS, the table was reduced by TCRdb to in-frame sequences with V and J called. These copies leave out some clones; in studies compared against another copy, an unresolved V gene accounts for under half, and the cause of the remainder is not known. The V and J calls and clone size are taken from that table; D and trimming were inferred from the DNA. This sample's table has entries for under 45,000 clones. The ten most abundant clones make up 1.4% of the sample.

This record belongs to a study of T cells in women clearing cervical HPV infection listed by TCRdb under 2018. Describing the broader study: The cases were 25 to 30 women with histologically confirmed HPV16-related CIN3 or worse, and 2 of these cases were invasive cancers. The 20 to 25 controls were women who cleared a single incident HPV16 infection within 12 months without developing precancer or cancer. Blood from cases was drawn at the visit where the lesion was first identified, while blood from controls was drawn once the infection was no longer detected. Among cases, blood sampling came a median of 149 days after lesion detection, with an interquartile range of roughly 90 to 230 days. Since only a few of the women had HLA typing available, the possibility that HLA type was acting as a confounder could not be ruled out. The exploratory proof-of-principle case-control study was nested within the Guanacaste HPV Natural History Study in Costa Rica and compared TCR repertoires across cervical HPV16 outcomes. Cases and controls were matched on year of sample collection and on age within five years. Median age was 34 years in cases versus 38 to 45 in controls, and baseline characteristics did not differ significantly. The parent cohort enrolled roughly 9,400 women aged 18 or older in Guanacaste, Costa Rica, in 1993 to 1994 and followed the women for around seven years. As quality controls, five blinded duplicates were added to each group, bringing the total to roughly 60 samples made up of roughly 50 participants and about 10 replicates. The research as a whole found: Because the number of T cells in each sample was unknown, differences in richness could reflect differing T-cell content rather than repertoire biology. TRBV6-7 relative abundance was lower in cases than in controls (around 0.11% versus 0.15%; Bonferroni P = 0.0008). Because of the cross-sectional design, the study could not determine whether the associations came before infection or resulted from infection, and neither effector/memory subsets nor HPV-specific T cells were isolated. CIN3+ cases had significantly higher TCR repertoire richness than controls across sequencing depths, but evenness did not differ between the groups. Cases were distinguished from controls with an estimated AUC of around 0.85 by random forest classifiers combining richness and V gene abundances.

Including cysteine and phenylalanine, the CDR3 has 15 amino acids. Sequencing covers 36 bases of the CDR3, shown here with the frame starting at base 1. CDR1 and CDR2 (SNHLY, FYNNEI) derive from the germline V gene. Every participant had a single incident cervical HPV16 infection, and women with prevalent HPV16 infections were excluded. Cervical HPV DNA was detected with MY09/MY11 PCR, and genotyping was done by dot-blot hybridization. About 14 mL of heparinized blood were centrifuged, and the buffy coat was split into aliquots, frozen at -30 degrees C, and then kept at -80 degrees C. QIAGEN kits were used to extract genomic DNA from buffy coat specimens.

The chain is assembled from TRBV2 and TRBJ2-3; 9 nucleotides in the junction match TRBD1. Sequencing input: blood buffy coat. This clonotype was obtained from a woman aged 18-70 years with a cervical HPV16 infection that either progressed to CIN3+ or cleared (not recorded which). The CDR3 sequence is CASSNNRGRGETQYF. Incomplete CDR3 DNA: TGTGCCAGCAGTAATAACAGGGGGCGCGGGGAGACG.